Listed below are T cell receptor beta chains from one sample, sequenced in a study of T cell responses to AZD1222 COVID-19 vaccine. Sequenced by immunoSEQ multiplex PCR; TCRdb stores in-frame clones only, minus some. The sample shows around 260,000 clones, 85% to 95% of them seen only once. This sample comprised peripheral blood, obtained on day 0 of AZD1222 vaccination. All receptors come from an adult in good health. CDR3s include the opening cysteine and the closing phenylalanine or tryptophan. Only some rows state a clone size, as once, few, many or a class for expanded clones.

v_call	j_call	clone_size	cdr3_length	cdr3_aa
TRBV6-5	TRBJ2-2	.	16	CASSYHTGSNTGELFF
TRBV3-1/TRBV3-2	TRBJ1-5	.	19	CASSQDRIPGRGLNQPQHF
TRBV4-1	TRBJ1-4	.	16	CASSQPGRGTNEKLFF
TRBV11-2	TRBJ1-1	once	14	CASSLEDRGRRAFF
TRBV19	TRBJ2-3	.	13	CASFSGGADTQYF
TRBV7-2	TRBJ1-2	.	14	CASRAGQGDYGYTF
TRBV6-5	TRBJ2-3	.	14	CASNLGQGGDTQYF
TRBV28	TRBJ1-1	.	15	CASTPIPTVNTEAFF
TRBV24-1	TRBJ1-1	.	14	CATSDRRGGTEAFF
TRBV6-2/TRBV6-3	TRBJ2-7	.	17	CASSSTTGGASSYEQYF
TRBV30	TRBJ1-3	.	13	CAWSGGAGNTIYF
TRBV24-1	TRBJ1-1	once	14	CATSDSRGITEAFF
TRBV5-1	TRBJ1-5	.	14	CASSLGTTDQPQHF
TRBV7-3	TRBJ1-1	.	13	CASSLTGATEAFF
TRBV18	TRBJ1-6	.	14	CASSPTRENSPLHF
TRBV3-1/TRBV3-2	TRBJ1-4	.	13	CASSRDSREKLFF
TRBV29-1	TRBJ1-4	.	12	CSASPPSGKLFF
TRBV6-5	TRBJ1-1	once	13	CASSGQIPTEAFF
TRBV28	TRBJ2-3	.	13	CATSVSSTDTQYF
TRBV5-4	TRBJ1-4	.	14	CASSPGTGDEKLFF
TRBV28	TRBJ2-7	.	15	CASSSPGTGVHEQYF
TRBV5-1	TRBJ1-2	.	15	CASSLRPGTADGYTF
TRBV3-1/TRBV3-2	TRBJ1-3	.	14	CASSRTSSGNTIYF
TRBV3-1/TRBV3-2	TRBJ1-5	.	17	CASSQGRPHYSNQPQHF
TRBV19	TRBJ1-2	.	16	CASSIPGQGARSGYTF
TRBV11-2	TRBJ2-7	.	16	CASGPGLAGAIYEQYF
TRBV27	TRBJ2-6	.	17	CASRGKQGARGANVLTF
TRBV5-1	TRBJ2-3	.	15	CASSLGQGGTDTQYF
TRBV12-3/TRBV12-4	TRBJ2-3	.	13	CASSHRSTDTQYF
TRBV10-3	TRBJ1-3	.	15	CAISGGTGTGNTIYF
TRBV28	TRBJ2-2	.	16	CASSLRGGANTGELFF
TRBV18	TRBJ1-5	.	15	CASSPGTGGNQPQHF
TRBV5-1	TRBJ1-2	.	13	CASSLAQGAGYTF
TRBV28	TRBJ1-3	.	14	CASSRTGTGNTIYF
TRBV7-2	TRBJ1-2	.	10	CGGRVYGYTF